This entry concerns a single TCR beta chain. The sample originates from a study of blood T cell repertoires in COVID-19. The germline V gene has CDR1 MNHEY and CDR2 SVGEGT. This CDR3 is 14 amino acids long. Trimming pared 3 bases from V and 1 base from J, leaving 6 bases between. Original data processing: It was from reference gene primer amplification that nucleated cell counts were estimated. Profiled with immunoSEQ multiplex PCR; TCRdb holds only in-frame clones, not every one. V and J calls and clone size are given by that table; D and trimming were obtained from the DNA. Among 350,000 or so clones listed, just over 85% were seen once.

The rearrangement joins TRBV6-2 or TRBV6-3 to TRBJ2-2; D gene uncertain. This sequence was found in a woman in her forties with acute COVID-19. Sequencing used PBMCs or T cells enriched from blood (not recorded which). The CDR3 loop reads CASSYQRNTGELFF. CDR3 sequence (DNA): TGTGCCAGCAGTTATCAGCGGAACACCGGGGAGCTGTTTTTT.